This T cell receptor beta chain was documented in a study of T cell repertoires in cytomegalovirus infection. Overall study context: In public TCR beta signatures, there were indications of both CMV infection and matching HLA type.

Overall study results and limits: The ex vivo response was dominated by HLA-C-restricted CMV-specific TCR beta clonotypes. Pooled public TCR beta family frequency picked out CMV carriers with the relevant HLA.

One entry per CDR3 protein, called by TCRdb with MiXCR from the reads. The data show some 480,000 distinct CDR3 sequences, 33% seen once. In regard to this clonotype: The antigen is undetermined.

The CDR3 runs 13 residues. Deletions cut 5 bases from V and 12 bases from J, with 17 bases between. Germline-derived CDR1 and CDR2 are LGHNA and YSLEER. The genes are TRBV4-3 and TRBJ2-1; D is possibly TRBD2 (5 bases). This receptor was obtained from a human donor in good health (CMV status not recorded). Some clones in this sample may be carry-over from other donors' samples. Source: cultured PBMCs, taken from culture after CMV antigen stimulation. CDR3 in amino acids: CASSGHWFRGQFF. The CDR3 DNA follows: TGCGCCAGCAGCGGTCACTGGTTTCGGGGGCAGTTCTTC.